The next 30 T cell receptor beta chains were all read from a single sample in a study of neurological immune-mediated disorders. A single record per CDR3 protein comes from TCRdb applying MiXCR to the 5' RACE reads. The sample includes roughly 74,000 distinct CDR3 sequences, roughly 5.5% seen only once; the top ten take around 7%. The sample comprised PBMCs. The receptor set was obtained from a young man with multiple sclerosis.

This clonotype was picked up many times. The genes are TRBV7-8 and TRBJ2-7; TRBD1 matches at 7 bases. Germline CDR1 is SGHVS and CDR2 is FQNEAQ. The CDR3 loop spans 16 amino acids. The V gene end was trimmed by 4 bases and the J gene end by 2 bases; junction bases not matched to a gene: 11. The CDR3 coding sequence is TGTGCCAGCAGCTGGGGGAATGGGACAGACCCCTACGAGCAGTACTTC. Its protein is CASSWGNGTDPYEQYF.

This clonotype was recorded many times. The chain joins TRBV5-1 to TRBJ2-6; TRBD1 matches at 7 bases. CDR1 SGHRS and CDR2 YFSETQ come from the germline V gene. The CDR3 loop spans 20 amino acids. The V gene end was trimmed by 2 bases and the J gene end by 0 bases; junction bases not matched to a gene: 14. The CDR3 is CASSFMTGSKSGSGANVLTF. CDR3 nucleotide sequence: TGCGCCAGCAGCTTTATGACAGGGTCTAAAAGTGGCTCTGGGGCCAACGTCCTGACTTTC.

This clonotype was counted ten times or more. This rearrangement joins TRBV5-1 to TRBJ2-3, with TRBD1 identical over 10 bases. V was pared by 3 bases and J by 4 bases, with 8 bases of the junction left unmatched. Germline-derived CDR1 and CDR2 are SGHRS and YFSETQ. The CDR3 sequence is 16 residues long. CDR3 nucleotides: TGCGCCAGCAGCTCCTTGGGACAGGGGAAATCAGATACGCAGTATTTT. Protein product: CASSSLGQGKSDTQYF.

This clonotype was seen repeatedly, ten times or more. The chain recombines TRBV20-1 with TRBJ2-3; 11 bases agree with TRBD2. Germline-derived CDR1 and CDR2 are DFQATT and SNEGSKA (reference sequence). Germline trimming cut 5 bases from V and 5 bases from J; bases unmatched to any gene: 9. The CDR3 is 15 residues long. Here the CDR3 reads CSASGLADPQDTQYF. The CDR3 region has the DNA TGCAGTGCTTCGGGACTAGCGGACCCACAAGATACGCAGTATTTT.

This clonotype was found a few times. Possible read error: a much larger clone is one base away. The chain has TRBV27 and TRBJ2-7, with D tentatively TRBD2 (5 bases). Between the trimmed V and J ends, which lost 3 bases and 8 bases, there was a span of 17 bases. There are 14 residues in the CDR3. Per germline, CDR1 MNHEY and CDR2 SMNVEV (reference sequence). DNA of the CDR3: TGTGCCAGCAGTTTTACTAGAGGGCGGACCCAGCAGTACTTC. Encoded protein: CASSFTRGRTQQYF.

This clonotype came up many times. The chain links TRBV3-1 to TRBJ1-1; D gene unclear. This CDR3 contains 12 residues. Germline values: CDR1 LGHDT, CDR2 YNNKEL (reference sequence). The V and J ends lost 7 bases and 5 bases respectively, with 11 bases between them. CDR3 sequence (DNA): TGTGCCAGCATGACCGCGGGGACTGAAGCTTTCTTT. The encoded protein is CASMTAGTEAFF.

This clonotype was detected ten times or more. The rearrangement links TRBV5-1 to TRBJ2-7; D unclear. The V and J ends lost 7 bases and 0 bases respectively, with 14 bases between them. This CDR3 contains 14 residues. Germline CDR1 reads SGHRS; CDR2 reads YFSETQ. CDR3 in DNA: TGCGCCAGCTCAGGTGGACGGCCCTCCTACGAGCAGTACTTC. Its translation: CASSGGRPSYEQYF.

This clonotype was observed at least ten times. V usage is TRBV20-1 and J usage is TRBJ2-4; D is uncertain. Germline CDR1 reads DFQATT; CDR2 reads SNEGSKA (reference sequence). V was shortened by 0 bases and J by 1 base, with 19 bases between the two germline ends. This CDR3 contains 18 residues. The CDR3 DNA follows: TGCAGTGCTAGAGATCTGGGTAGGGTGATTACCGCCAAAAACATTCAGTACTTC. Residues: CSARDLGRVITAKNIQYF.

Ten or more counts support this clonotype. The CDR3 nucleotides are TGCGCCAGCAGCTTGGGTGGGCGGGAGTCGAATGAGCAGTTCTTC. As protein: CASSLGGRESNEQFF. The rearrangement links TRBV5-1 to TRBJ2-1; 7 bases line up with TRBD2. The germline CDR1 and CDR2 sequences are SGHRS and YFSETQ. V trimming: 0 bases; J trimming: 7 bases; junction bases outside the gene matches: 7. The CDR3 contains 15 residues.

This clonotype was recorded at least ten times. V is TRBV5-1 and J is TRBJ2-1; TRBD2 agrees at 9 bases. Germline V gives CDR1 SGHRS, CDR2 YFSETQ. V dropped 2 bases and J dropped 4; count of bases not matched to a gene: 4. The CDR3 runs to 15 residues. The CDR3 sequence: CASSFGGGAYNEQFF. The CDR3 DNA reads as TGCGCCAGCAGCTTCGGCGGGGGGGCGTACAATGAGCAGTTCTTC.

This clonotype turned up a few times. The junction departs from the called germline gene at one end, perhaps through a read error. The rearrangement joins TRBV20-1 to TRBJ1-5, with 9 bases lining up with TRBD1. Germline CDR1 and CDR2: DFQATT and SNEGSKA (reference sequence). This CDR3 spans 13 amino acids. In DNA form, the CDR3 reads TGCAGTGCTAGTAGGACAGGGGATCAGCCCCAGAATTTT. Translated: CSASRTGDQPQNF.

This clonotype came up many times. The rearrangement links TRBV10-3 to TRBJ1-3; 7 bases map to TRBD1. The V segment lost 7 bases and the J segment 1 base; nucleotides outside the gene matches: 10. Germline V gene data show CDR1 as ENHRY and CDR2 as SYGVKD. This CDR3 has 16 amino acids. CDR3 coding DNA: TGTGCCATCACCAACGGAGGGACAGCTTCTGGAAACACCATATATTTT. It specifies CAITNGGTASGNTIYF.

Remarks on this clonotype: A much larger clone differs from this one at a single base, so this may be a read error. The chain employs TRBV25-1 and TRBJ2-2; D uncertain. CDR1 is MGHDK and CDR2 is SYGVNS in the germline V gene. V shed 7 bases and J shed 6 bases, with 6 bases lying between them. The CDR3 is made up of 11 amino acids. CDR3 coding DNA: TGTGCCAGCACGGGCGCCGGGGAGCTGTTTTTT. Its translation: CASTGAGELFF.

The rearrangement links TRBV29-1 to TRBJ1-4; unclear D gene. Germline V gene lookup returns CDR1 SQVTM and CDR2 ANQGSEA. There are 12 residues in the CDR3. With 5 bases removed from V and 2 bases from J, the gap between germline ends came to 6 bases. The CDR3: CSVLRTNEKLFF. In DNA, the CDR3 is TGCAGCGTTTTGCGGACTAATGAAAAACTGTTTTTT.

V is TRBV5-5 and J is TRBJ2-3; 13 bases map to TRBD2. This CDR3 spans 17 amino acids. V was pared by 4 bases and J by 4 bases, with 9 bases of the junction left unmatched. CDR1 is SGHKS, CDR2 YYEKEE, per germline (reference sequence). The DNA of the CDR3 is TGTGCCAGCAGCCCCAGACTAGCGGGAGGTAAACCAGATACGCAGTATTTT. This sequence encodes CASSPRLAGGKPDTQYF.

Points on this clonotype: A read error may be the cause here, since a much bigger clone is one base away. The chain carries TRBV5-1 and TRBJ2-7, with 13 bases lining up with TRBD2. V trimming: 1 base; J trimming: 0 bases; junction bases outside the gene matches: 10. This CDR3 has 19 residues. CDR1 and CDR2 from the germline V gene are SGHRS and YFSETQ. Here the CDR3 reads CASSLLSGTSGNLSYEQYF. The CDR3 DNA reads TGCGCCAGCAGCTTGCTCTCCGGGACTAGCGGGAACCTCTCCTACGAGCAGTACTTC.

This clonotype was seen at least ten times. For the CDR3, the DNA is TGTGCCAGCAATATTCTAGCGGGAGGTGAAGAGACCCAGTACTTC. Protein sequence: CASNILAGGEETQYF. The rearrangement links TRBV12-3 or TRBV12-4 to TRBJ2-5; TRBD2 agrees at 11 bases. The CDR3 length is 15 residues. Germline trimming cut 7 bases from V and 3 bases from J; bases unmatched to any gene: 7.

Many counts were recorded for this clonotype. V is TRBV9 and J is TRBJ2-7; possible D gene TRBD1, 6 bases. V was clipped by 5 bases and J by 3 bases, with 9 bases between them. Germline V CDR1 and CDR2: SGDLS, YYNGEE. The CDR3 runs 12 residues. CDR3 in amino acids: CASRGHHYEQYF. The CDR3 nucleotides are TGTGCCAGCAGGGGACACCACTACGAGCAGTACTTC.

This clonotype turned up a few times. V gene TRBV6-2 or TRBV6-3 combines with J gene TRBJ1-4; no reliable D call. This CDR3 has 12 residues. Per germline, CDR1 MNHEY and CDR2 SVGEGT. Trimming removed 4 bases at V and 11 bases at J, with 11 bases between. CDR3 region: CASSLTTGKLFF. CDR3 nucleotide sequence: TGTGCCAGCAGTTTAACGACGGGGAAACTGTTTTTT.

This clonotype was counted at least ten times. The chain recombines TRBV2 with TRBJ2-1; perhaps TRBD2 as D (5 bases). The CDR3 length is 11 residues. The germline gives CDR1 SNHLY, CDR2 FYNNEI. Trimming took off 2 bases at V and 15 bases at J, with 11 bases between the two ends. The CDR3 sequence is CASSESEGRFF. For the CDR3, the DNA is TGTGCCAGCAGTGAATCCGAGGGTCGGTTCTTC. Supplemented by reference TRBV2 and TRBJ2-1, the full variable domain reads EPEVTQTPSHQVTQMGQEVILRCVPISNHLYFYWYRQILGQKVEFLVSFYNNEISEKSEIFDDQFSVERPDGSNFTLKIRSTKLEDSAMYFCASSESEGRFFGPGTRLTVL.

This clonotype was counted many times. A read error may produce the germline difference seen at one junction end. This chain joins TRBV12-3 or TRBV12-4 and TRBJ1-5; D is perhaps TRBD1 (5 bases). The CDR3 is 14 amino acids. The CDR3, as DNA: TGTGCCAGCGCTCTAGGGGACCGCAATCAGCCCCAGAATTTT. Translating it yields CASALGDRNQPQNF.

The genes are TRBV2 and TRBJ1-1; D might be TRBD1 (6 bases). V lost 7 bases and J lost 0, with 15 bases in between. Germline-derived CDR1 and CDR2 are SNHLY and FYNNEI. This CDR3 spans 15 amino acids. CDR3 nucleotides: TGTGCCAGCACCTCTAGACAGGTAATGAACACTGAAGCTTTCTTT. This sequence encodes CASTSRQVMNTEAFF.

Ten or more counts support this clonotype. The CDR3 loop is CASSPAPGRSSGNTIYF. The CDR3 nucleotides read TGTGCCAGCAGCCCCGCACCGGGACGGAGCTCTGGAAACACCATATATTTT. V gene TRBV5-5 combines with J gene TRBJ1-3, with D possibly being TRBD1 (5 bases). Trimming took 4 bases from V and 0 from J, leaving 17 bases between them. The CDR3 covers 17 residues. Germline CDR1 reads SGHKS; CDR2 reads YYEKEE (reference sequence).

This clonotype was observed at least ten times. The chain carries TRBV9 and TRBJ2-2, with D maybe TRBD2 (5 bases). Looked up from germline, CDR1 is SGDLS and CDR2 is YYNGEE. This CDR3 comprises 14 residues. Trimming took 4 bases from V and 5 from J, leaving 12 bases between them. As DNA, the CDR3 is TGTGCCAGCAGCCGTGGAGAGGGAACCGGGGAGCTGTTTTTT. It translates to CASSRGEGTGELFF. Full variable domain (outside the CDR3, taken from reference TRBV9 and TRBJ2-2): DSGVTQTPKHLITATGQRVTLRCSPRSGDLSVYWYQQSLDQGLQFLIQYYNGEERAKGNILERFSAQQFPDLHSELNLSSLELGDSALYFCASSRGEGTGELFFGEGSRLTVL.

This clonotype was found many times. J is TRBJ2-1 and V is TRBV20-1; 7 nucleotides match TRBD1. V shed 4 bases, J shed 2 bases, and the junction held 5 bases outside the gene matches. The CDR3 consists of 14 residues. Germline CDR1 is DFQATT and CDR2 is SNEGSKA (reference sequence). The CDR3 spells CSAKRTGAYNEQFF. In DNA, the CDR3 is TGCAGTGCTAAGAGGACAGGAGCCTACAATGAGCAGTTCTTC.

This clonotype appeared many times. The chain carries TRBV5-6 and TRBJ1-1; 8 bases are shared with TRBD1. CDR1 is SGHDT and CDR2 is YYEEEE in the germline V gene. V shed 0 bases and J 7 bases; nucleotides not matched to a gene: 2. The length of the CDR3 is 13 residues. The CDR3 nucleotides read TGTGCCAGCAGCTTGGGGACAGGGCATGAAGCTTTCTTT. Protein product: CASSLGTGHEAFF.

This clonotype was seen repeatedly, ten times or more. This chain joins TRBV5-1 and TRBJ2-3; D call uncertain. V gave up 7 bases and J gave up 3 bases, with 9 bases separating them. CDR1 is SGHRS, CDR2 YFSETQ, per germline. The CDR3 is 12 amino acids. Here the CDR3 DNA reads TGCGCCAGCCGTTACCCGACAGATACGCAGTATTTT. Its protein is CASRYPTDTQYF. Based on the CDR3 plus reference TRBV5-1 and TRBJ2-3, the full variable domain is KAGVTQTPRYLIKTRGQQVTLSCSPISGHRSVSWYQQTPGQGLQFLFEYFSETQRNKGNFPGRFSGRQFSNSRSEMNVSTLELGDSALYLCASRYPTDTQYFGPGTRLTVL.

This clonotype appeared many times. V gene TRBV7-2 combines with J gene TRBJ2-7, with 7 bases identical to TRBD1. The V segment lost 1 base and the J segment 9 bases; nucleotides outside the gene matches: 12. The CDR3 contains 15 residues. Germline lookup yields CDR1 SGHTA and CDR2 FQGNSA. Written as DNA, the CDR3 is TGTGCCAGCAGCTTAGACGCCTCGACAGGGTATGCGCAGTACTTC. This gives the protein CASSLDASTGYAQYF.

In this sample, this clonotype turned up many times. The CDR3 bases are TGTGCCAGCAGTGGTCGACAGGGTAACACCGGGGAGCTGTTTTTT. Translating gives CASSGRQGNTGELFF. The rearrangement links TRBV6-1 to TRBJ2-2; 7 bases map to TRBD1. With V trimmed by 4 bases and J by 2 bases, 4 bases remained unmatched. Germline CDR1 is MNHNS and CDR2 is SASEGT. This CDR3 has 15 residues.

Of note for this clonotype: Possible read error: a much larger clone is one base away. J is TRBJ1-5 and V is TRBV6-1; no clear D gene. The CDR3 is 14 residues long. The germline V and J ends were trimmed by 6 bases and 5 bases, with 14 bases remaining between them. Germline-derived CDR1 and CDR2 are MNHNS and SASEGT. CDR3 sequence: CASRDRESHQPQHF. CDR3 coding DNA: TGTGCCAGCAGGGACCGGGAAAGTCATCAGCCCCAGCATTTT.